Following are 2 T cell receptor beta chains from one sample sequenced in a study of neurological immune-mediated disorders. Time point here: longitudinal time-point 3. TCRdb independently ran MiXCR on the 5' RACE reads; one entry per CDR3 protein. This table holds some 80,000 distinct CDR3 sequences, roughly 4.5% found once. Input material: PBMCs. The receptors stem from a woman aged 55 to 70 with multiple sclerosis.

This clonotype was counted ten times or more. The chain uses TRBV7-6 and TRBJ2-2, with a weak D call TRBD1 (5 bases). The V gene's germline CDR1 is SGHVS and CDR2 FNYEAQ. Between the trimmed V and J ends, which lost 5 bases and 0 bases, there was a span of 13 bases. This CDR3 has 16 amino acids. The CDR3 here is CASSASRVPNTGELFF. CDR3 nucleotide sequence: TGTGCCAGCAGCGCCTCCAGGGTCCCGAACACCGGGGAGCTGTTTTTT.

This clonotype was seen many times. CDR3 region: CASSAGAVQETQYF. In nucleotides, the CDR3 is TGCGCCTCAAGTGCAGGGGCGGTCCAAGAGACCCAGTACTTC. The chain employs TRBV10-1 and TRBJ2-5, with TRBD1 as a possible D gene (6 bases). Germline loops: CDR1 WNHNN, CDR2 SYGVQD (reference sequence). V gave up 11 bases and J gave up 1 base, with 17 bases separating them. The CDR3 is made up of 14 amino acids.